This T cell receptor beta chain was captured by sequencing in a study of regulatory and conventional T cells in RAG deficiency. Study-level points and caveats: Other subsets showed around 10-fold reductions, but Treg unique TCR beta sequences fell 95 to 100-fold in these patients. Shorter CDR3s in all patient subsets; >85% Treg-Tconv overlap in Omenn. Shannon entropy was markedly lower and Simpson indices higher in RAG-deficient patients than control T-cell subsets.

The sample holds one count of this clone. What it binds is unknown. Blood CD4+ CD25-high CD127-low regulatory T cells supplied the genomic DNA template. From germline, CDR1 is KGHSH and CDR2 LQKENI. The length of the CDR3 is 15 residues. The V gene end was trimmed by 6 bases and the J gene end by 4 bases; junction bases not matched to a gene: 5. The protocol was immunoSEQ multiplex PCR, while the TCRdb copy is restricted to in-frame clones and leaves out a portion. The table includes roughly 20,000 clones, 80% to 90% detected once. The same sample was also used in a study of regulatory T cells. Turning to that study: The primer mix had 52 TRBV and 13 TRBJ primers.

Sequencing used Tregs sorted from blood. The sequence came from a human donor in good health. The chain recombines TRBV18 with TRBJ2-1; 11 positions agree with TRBD2. CDR3 in amino acids: CASSQTSGTYNEQFF. The DNA of the CDR3 is TGTGCCAGCTCGCAGACTAGCGGGACTTACAATGAGCAGTTCTTC.